This TCR beta chain was obtained from a study of response to subunit inactivated influenza vaccine. Trimming shortened V by 5 bases and J by 0 bases, and 14 bases separated the two germline ends. Looked up from germline, CDR1 is SGHVS and CDR2 is FQNEAQ. There are 16 residues in the CDR3. Study-wide findings and caveats: Few new T cells, the authors suggested, are recruited by each seasonal influenza vaccination.

As concerns this clonotype: Its antigen is undetermined.

TCRdb fed the RT-PCR reads into MiXCR, producing one record per CDR3 protein. The table records about 520,000 distinct CDR3 sequences, approximately 24% of them present only once. Sequenced material: CD4+ T cells sorted from PBMCs, taken roughly 5 days after vaccination. The source of this sequence is a man aged 45 to 65 who received an inactivated influenza vaccine. The chain has TRBV7-8 and TRBJ2-4, with D unresolved. The CDR3 DNA reads as TGTGCCAGCAGCCCATACCGAGTGCTAGCCAAAAACATTCAGTACTTC. It encodes CASSPYRVLAKNIQYF.